This passage covers 24 T cell receptor beta chains from one sample sequenced in a study of vaccination effects on CD4 cells after COVID-19. No cognate antigen is known for these TCRs. CD4+ T cell isolation took place after 10 days of culture. A PCR test confirmed that the person had SARS-CoV-2 infection between March and December 2020. Everyone in the study got two shots of either the BNT162b2 or mRNA-1273 vaccine. The repertoire was sequenced with immunoSEQ multiplex PCR; TCRdb's copy has only in-frame clones and lacks some. This sample has roughly 33,000 clones, with roughly four fifths found just once. This specimen consisted of CD4+ T cells from PBMCs cultured without peptide, obtained after COVID-19 vaccination. These receptors came from a human donor who had a prior SARS-CoV-2 infection.

The chain employs TRBV10-3 and TRBJ2-7; maybe TRBD2 (5 bases). The germline V gene encodes CDR1 ENHRY and CDR2 SYGVKD. V lost 3 bases, J lost 0 bases, and 12 bases lay in between. CDR3 length: 15 amino acids. The CDR3 region is CAISDRGFTSYEQYF. The CDR3 DNA reads as TGTGCCATCAGTGACCGGGGATTTACCTCCTACGAGCAGTACTTC.

The chain is built from TRBV3-1 (or the pseudogene TRBV3-2) and TRBJ2-5; D call uncertain. From germline, CDR1 is LGHDT and CDR2 YNNKEL (reference sequence). CDR3 size: 13 residues. Trimming took 4 bases from V and 4 from J, leaving 10 bases between them. The CDR3 coding sequence is TGTGCCAGCAGCCCGACGGGCCGAGAGACCCAGTACTTC. Its translation: CASSPTGRETQYF.

The V gene is TRBV7-3, the J gene TRBJ2-5; D gene ambiguous. The CDR3 is 12 residues long. CDR1 and CDR2 from the germline V gene are SGHTA and FQGTGA. V lost 3 bases to trimming and J lost 4 bases, with 6 bases between them. This CDR3 is CASSFRGETQYF. The CDR3 region has the DNA TGTGCCAGCAGCTTCAGAGGAGAGACCCAGTACTTC.

J is TRBJ2-7 and V is TRBV28; 9 nucleotides align to TRBD2. The CDR3 totals 15 residues. J gave up 4 bases and V 6 bases, and 10 bases lay outside the gene matches. CDR1 and CDR2 from the germline V gene are MDHEN and SYDVKM. The DNA of the CDR3 is TGTGCCAGCAGCTTTAGCGGGGGAGGATGGTACGAGCAGTACTTC. Protein sequence: CASSFSGGGWYEQYF.

A few counts support this clone. The J gene is TRBJ1-1, the V gene TRBV6-6; possibly TRBD1 for D (5 bases). V lost 8 bases and J 13 bases, leaving 20 bases between the germline ends. The germline CDR1 and CDR2 sequences are MNHNY and SVGAGI (reference sequence). This CDR3 has 12 amino acids. CDR3 DNA sequence: TGTGCCAGCGAAGGGGCAAAGGGAAAATTTTTCTTT. The encoded protein is CASEGAKGKFFF.

The CDR3 protein is CASSQVTVPGETQYF. As DNA, the CDR3 is TGTGCCAGCAGCCAAGTTACAGTGCCAGGCGAGACCCAGTACTTC. This chain connects TRBV3-1 (or the pseudogene TRBV3-2) to TRBJ2-5; D call uncertain. This CDR3 has 15 residues. Germline lookup yields CDR1 LGHDT and CDR2 YNNKEL (reference sequence). Trimming shortened V by 1 base and J by 5 bases, and 14 bases separated the two germline ends.

This chain links TRBV9 with TRBJ1-4; tentatively, D is TRBD1 (5 bases). This CDR3 region has 14 residues. Germline V CDR1 and CDR2: SGDLS, YYNGEE. The V end was cut by 2 bases, the J end by 8 bases, with 13 bases between. The CDR3 DNA follows: TGTGCCAGCAGCGTCGACAGTCTGGCGGAAAAACTGTTTTTT. Translation gives CASSVDSLAEKLFF.

The rearrangement uses TRBV7-9 and TRBJ1-4; D uncertain. The germline gives CDR1 SEHNR, CDR2 FQNEAQ (reference sequence). The V end lost 7 bases, the J end lost 6 bases, and 15 bases lay between the germline ends. The CDR3 totals 14 residues. The CDR3 coding sequence is TGTGCCAGCAATGGCCCGGGGTGGGATGAAAAACTGTTTTTT. Protein product: CASNGPGWDEKLFF.

CDR3: CASSQRGVGNEQFF. The CDR3 region has the DNA TGTGCCAGCAGCCAACGAGGGGTGGGCAATGAGCAGTTCTTC. This chain joins TRBV4-2 and TRBJ2-1; D might be TRBD1 or TRBD2, each matching 5 bases. Germline V gene lookup returns CDR1 LGHNA and CDR2 YNFKEQ. The V and J ends lost 2 bases and 6 bases respectively, with 11 bases between them. The CDR3 runs to 14 residues.

V usage is TRBV11-3 and J usage is TRBJ2-5; 7 bases match TRBD2. J was trimmed by 1 base and V by 5 bases; bases with no gene match: 7. Germline-derived CDR1 and CDR2 are SGHNT and YENEEA. The CDR3 loop spans 15 amino acids. CDR3 in DNA: TGTGCCAGCAGCCGGGACTACTGGGCCCAAGAGACCCAGTACTTC. Encoded protein: CASSRDYWAQETQYF. The full variable domain, in which reference TRBV11-3 and TRBJ2-5 provide the parts outside the CDR3, is EAGVVQSPRYKIIEKKQPVAFWCNPISGHNTLYWYLQNLGQGPELLIRYENEEAVDDSQLPKDRFSAERLKGVDSTLKIQPAELGDSAVYLCASSRDYWAQETQYFGPGTRLLVL.

This rearrangement joins TRBV28 to TRBJ2-5; D possibly corresponds to TRBD1 (6 bases). Trimming removed 9 bases at V and 2 bases at J, with 22 bases between. The germline V gene encodes CDR1 MDHEN and CDR2 SYDVKM. The length of the CDR3 is 16 residues. This chain's CDR3 is CASRHLEQGEQETQYF. CDR3 nucleotide sequence: TGTGCCAGTCGCCATCTTGAACAGGGCGAGCAAGAGACCCAGTACTTC.

This clone has more than one count but fewer than ten. The CDR3 reads CASSLTHTDTQYF. The CDR3, as DNA: TGTGCCAGCAGCTTGACCCACACAGATACGCAGTATTTT. The chain recombines TRBV5-6 with TRBJ2-3; D unclear. Germline CDR1 reads SGHDT; CDR2 reads YYEEEE. CDR3 length: 13 amino acids. V lost 1 base, J lost 2 bases, and 5 bases lay in between. The full variable domain, with the rest looked up from reference TRBV5-6 and TRBJ2-3, is DAGVTQSPTHLIKTRGQQVTLRCSPKSGHDTVSWYQQALGQGPQFIFQYYEEEERQRGNFPDRFSGHQFPNYSSELNVNALLLGDSALYLCASSLTHTDTQYFGPGTRLTVL.

V is TRBV4-1 and J is TRBJ2-1, with D possibly TRBD2 on 7 matching bases. The V gene's germline CDR1 is MGHRA and CDR2 YSYEKL. Trimming shortened V by 4 bases and J by 7 bases, and 20 bases separated the two germline ends. The CDR3 totals 16 residues. CDR3 bases: TGCGCCAGCAGCCCAGTAGGGGGGGGTTTTCTTAATGAGCAGTTCTTC. Protein: CASSPVGGGFLNEQFF.

The chain employs TRBV6-5 and TRBJ2-7; D is possibly TRBD1 or TRBD2 (5 bases each). Germline CDR1 MNHEY, CDR2 SVGAGI. The CDR3 extends over 12 amino acids. Written as DNA, the CDR3 is TGTGCTACCGGGACGGGCTCCTACGAGCAGTACTTC. Its translation: CATGTGSYEQYF.

This sequence joins TRBV2 and TRBJ1-1; the D is unclear. The CDR3 spans 12 residues. V was clipped by 7 bases and J by 7 bases, with 13 bases between them. The germline CDR1 and CDR2 sequences are SNHLY and FYNNEI. The CDR3 coding sequence is TGTGCCAGCAACTACGGAAACCTTGAAGCTTTCTTT. Translating gives CASNYGNLEAFF.

This sequence joins TRBV5-6 and TRBJ1-3; perhaps TRBD1 as D (6 bases). The V gene's germline CDR1 is SGHDT and CDR2 YYEEEE. Trimming took 4 bases from V and 8 from J, leaving 16 bases between them. The CDR3 totals 14 residues. The CDR3 protein is CASSNRQVGDTIYF. The CDR3 DNA reads TGTGCCAGCAGCAATAGACAGGTTGGGGACACCATATATTTT.

The CDR3 DNA follows: TGTGCCAGCATTAGCGGGACCTTTCGGGAGACCCAGTACTTC. This sequence encodes CASISGTFRETQYF. The chain joins TRBV2 to TRBJ2-5; 8 bases agree with TRBD2. The CDR3 covers 14 residues. The V segment lost 7 bases and the J segment 5 bases; nucleotides outside the gene matches: 9. The germline gives CDR1 SNHLY, CDR2 FYNNEI.

This rearrangement joins TRBV9 to TRBJ1-6, with a possible D match to TRBD1 (5 bases). CDR3 length equals 15 residues. Germline CDR1 and CDR2: SGDLS and YYNGEE. Trimming left V 1 base short and J 8 bases short, with 13 bases between. CDR3 DNA: TGTGCCAGCAGCGTACGAGGGGAGGTTGATTCACCCCTCCACTTT. This codes for CASSVRGEVDSPLHF.

The chain employs TRBV4-1 and TRBJ2-5; D ambiguous. Trimming took 0 bases from V and 8 from J, leaving 13 bases between them. The germline gives CDR1 MGHRA, CDR2 YSYEKL. The CDR3 contains 14 residues. The CDR3 here is CASSQEFLVRTQYF. The DNA of the CDR3 is TGCGCCAGCAGCCAAGAATTCCTCGTTCGAACCCAGTACTTC.

The chain links TRBV5-4 to TRBJ2-3; the D is unclear. CDR1 is SGHNT and CDR2 is YYREEE in the germline V gene (reference sequence). This CDR3 is 13 amino acids long. The V gene lost 5 bases and the J gene lost 5 bases, with 12 bases spanning the gap. Here the CDR3 DNA reads TGTGCCAGCAGTGTAACCCTTGGAGATACGCAGTATTTT. This gives the protein CASSVTLGDTQYF.

The CDR3 nucleotides are TGTGCCAGCAGTGAATTTGGGCCGATCTACGAGCAGTACTTC. Residues: CASSEFGPIYEQYF. This chain joins TRBV2 and TRBJ2-7, with D hard to call. Deletions cut 2 bases from V and 3 bases from J, with 11 bases between. CDR3 length equals 14 residues. Germline-derived CDR1 and CDR2 are SNHLY and FYNNEI.

CDR3 amino acids: CASRSRMYNEQFF. The CDR3 bases are TGTGCCAGCAGGAGCAGGATGTACAATGAGCAGTTCTTC. V and J are TRBV11-3 and TRBJ2-1; D uncertain. CDR1 and CDR2 (germline): SGHNT, YENEEA. Trimming removed 6 bases at V and 4 bases at J, with 10 bases between. This CDR3 region has 13 residues. Together with reference TRBV11-3 and TRBJ2-1, the CDR3 gives the full variable domain: EAGVVQSPRYKIIEKKQPVAFWCNPISGHNTLYWYLQNLGQGPELLIRYENEEAVDDSQLPKDRFSAERLKGVDSTLKIQPAELGDSAVYLCASRSRMYNEQFFGPGTRLTVL.

This rearrangement joins TRBV7-2 to TRBJ1-2; 7 bases map to TRBD1. In germline, CDR1 is SGHTA, CDR2 FQGNSA. V lost 5 bases, J lost 2 bases, and 8 bases stayed unmatched. The CDR3 spans 15 residues. CDR3 loop: CASSPGGNINYGYTF. Here the CDR3 DNA reads TGTGCCAGCAGCCCAGGGGGAAACATAAACTATGGCTACACCTTC. The full variable domain, its missing parts supplied by reference TRBV7-2 and TRBJ1-2, is GAGVSQSPSNKVTEKGKDVELRCDPISGHTALYWYRQSLGQGLEFLIYFQGNSAPDKSGLPSDRFSAERTGGSVSTLTIQRTQQEDSAVYLCASSPGGNINYGYTFGSGTRLTVV.

V gene TRBV11-3 combines with J gene TRBJ2-3; D gene ambiguous. Germline V CDR1 and CDR2: SGHNT, YENEEA. V was clipped by 1 base and J by 6 bases, with 5 bases between them. This CDR3 is 12 amino acids long. The CDR3 nucleotides are TGTGCCAGCAGCTTAGCGTGGGATACGCAGTATTTT. Amino acid sequence: CASSLAWDTQYF.